The next 20 T cell receptor beta chains were all read from a single sample in a study of T cell responses to AZD1222 COVID-19 vaccine. Assay used: immunoSEQ multiplex PCR; TCRdb lists only in-frame clones, some missing. This table holds some 95,000 clones, around nine tenths found once. The sample was peripheral blood, taken 28 days after the second AZD1222 dose. These receptors were collected from an adult who received the AZD1222 COVID-19 vaccine.

This clone was seen many times. The J gene is TRBJ1-5, the V gene TRBV7-8; the D gene is possibly TRBD1 (5 bases). V lost 3 bases and J 12 bases, leaving 18 bases between the germline ends. Germline V gene lookup returns CDR1 SGHVS and CDR2 FQNEAQ. The CDR3 contains 14 residues. In DNA, the CDR3 is TGTGCCAGCAGCTTCTTCCCGGGACGGACTCTCCAGCATTTT. Its protein is CASSFFPGRTLQHF.

The chain employs TRBV7-2 and TRBJ1-2; the D gene is possibly TRBD1 (5 bases). This CDR3 has 15 residues. The germline V gene encodes CDR1 SGHTA and CDR2 FQGNSA. V gave up 2 bases and J gave up 4 bases, with 14 bases separating them. The DNA for the CDR3 is TGTGCCAGCAGCTTACCATCCACCGGGACCTATGGCTACACCTTC. Protein: CASSLPSTGTYGYTF.

This chain links TRBV6-6 with TRBJ1-5; a possible D gene is TRBD1 (6 bases). The CDR3 covers 14 residues. V was shortened by 8 bases and J by 2 bases, with 13 bases between the two germline ends. Germline V gives CDR1 MNHNY, CDR2 SVGAGI (reference sequence). CDR3 amino acids: CASLRDKGNQPQHF. The CDR3 DNA reads TGTGCCAGCCTCCGGGACAAGGGCAATCAGCCCCAGCATTTT.

The chain uses TRBV30 and TRBJ1-1; 8 bases align to TRBD1. V lost 4 bases and J lost 1; bases outside the gene matches: 8. CDR1 is GTSNPN and CDR2 is SVGIG in the germline V gene (reference sequence). The CDR3 covers 15 residues. In DNA, the CDR3 is TGTGCCTGGACCGTTCCGGGACAGGAGAACACTGAAGCTTTCTTT. Its translation is CAWTVPGQENTEAFF. The full variable domain, in which reference TRBV30 and TRBJ1-1 provide the parts outside the CDR3, is SQTIHQWPATLVQPVGSPLSLECTVEGTSNPNLYWYRQAAGRGLQLLFYSVGIGQISSEVPQNLSASRPQDRQFILSSKKLLLSDSGFYLCAWTVPGQENTEAFFGQGTRLTVV.

The chain joins TRBV27 to TRBJ1-1, with 7 bases fitting TRBD1. The CDR3 is made up of 14 amino acids. V dropped 6 bases and J dropped 5; count of bases not matched to a gene: 9. CDR1 is MNHEY, CDR2 SMNVEV, per germline (reference sequence). CDR3 in amino acids: CASSLDRVGTEAFF. Here the CDR3 DNA reads TGTGCCAGCAGCCTCGACAGGGTCGGGACTGAAGCTTTCTTT.

V usage is TRBV6-1 and J usage is TRBJ1-3; tentatively, D is TRBD1 (6 bases). Germline V gene data show CDR1 as MNHNS and CDR2 as SASEGT. V was pared by 2 bases and J by 3 bases, with 14 bases between. The CDR3 contains 16 residues. CDR3 loop: CASSELRGGLGNTIYF. CDR3 nucleotide sequence: TGTGCCAGCAGTGAACTCCGCGGGGGGCTTGGAAACACCATATATTTT.

The gene calls are TRBV28 and TRBJ2-1; D uncertain. The length of the CDR3 is 12 residues. Germline V gene data show CDR1 as MDHEN and CDR2 as SYDVKM. The V end was cut by 8 bases, the J end by 4 bases, with 9 bases between. The CDR3 sequence: CASGLGYNEQFF. CDR3 nucleotides: TGTGCCAGCGGGCTGGGGTACAATGAGCAGTTCTTC.

The gene calls are TRBV9 and TRBJ2-1, with 9 bases matching TRBD2. The V segment lost 3 bases and the J segment 6 bases; nucleotides outside the gene matches: 4. The CDR3 extends over 14 amino acids. The germline V gene has CDR1 SGDLS and CDR2 YYNGEE. This CDR3 reads CASSGGLALNEQFF. CDR3 in DNA: TGTGCCAGCAGCGGGGGACTAGCCCTCAATGAGCAGTTCTTC.

The chain uses TRBV11-3 and TRBJ1-5; unclear D gene. This CDR3 has 13 residues. The V end lost 2 bases, the J end lost 3 bases, and 5 bases lay between the germline ends. CDR1 is SGHNT, CDR2 YENEEA, per germline. The CDR3 nucleotides read TGTGCCAGCAGCTTAAACATCAATCAGCCCCAGCATTTT. Amino acids: CASSLNINQPQHF. Full variable domain (missing parts from reference TRBV11-3 and TRBJ1-5): EAGVVQSPRYKIIEKKQPVAFWCNPISGHNTLYWYLQNLGQGPELLIRYENEEAVDDSQLPKDRFSAERLKGVDSTLKIQPAELGDSAVYLCASSLNINQPQHFGDGTRLSIL.

The chain is built from TRBV3-1 (or the pseudogene TRBV3-2) and TRBJ2-3, with 8 positions matching TRBD2. Trimming at V came to 4 bases and at J to 1 base, leaving 4 bases not matched to a gene. Germline V CDR1 and CDR2: LGHDT, YNNKEL (reference sequence). The CDR3 spans 15 residues. CDR3 amino acids: CASSLSGIGTDTQYF. The CDR3 DNA sequence: TGTGCCAGCAGCCTTAGCGGGATCGGCACAGATACGCAGTATTTT.

V usage is TRBV5-1 and J usage is TRBJ2-1; 7 positions agree with TRBD2. The J segment lost 9 bases and the V segment lost 4 bases, leaving 10 bases of the junction unmatched. From germline, CDR1 is SGHRS and CDR2 YFSETQ. This CDR3 is 14 amino acids long. The CDR3 sequence is CASSAGPSGGEQFF. In DNA form, the CDR3 reads TGCGCCAGCAGCGCGGGACCCTCGGGGGGTGAGCAGTTCTTC.

The DNA for the CDR3 is TGCGCCAGCAGCTCTGTCCCGTACCAAGAGACCCAGTACTTC. Residues: CASSSVPYQETQYF. The chain joins TRBV5-1 to TRBJ2-5; D ambiguous. The germline V and J ends were trimmed by 3 bases and 0 bases, with 9 bases remaining between them. Germline assignment: CDR1 SGHRS and CDR2 YFSETQ. CDR3 length: 14 residues.

This chain joins TRBV12-3 or TRBV12-4 and TRBJ2-7; the match to TRBD1 covers 9 bases. Germline trimming cut 8 bases from V and 3 bases from J; bases unmatched to any gene: 2. The CDR3 extends over 12 amino acids. CDR3 residues: CASRGQGYEQYF. The CDR3 DNA reads as TGTGCCAGCCGGGGACAGGGCTACGAGCAGTACTTC.

The CDR3 protein is CASNQAEWDTQYF. The CDR3 nucleotides read TGTGCCAGTAACCAGGCCGAATGGGATACGCAGTATTTT. The chain is built from TRBV19 and TRBJ2-3; D remains unclear. This CDR3 has 13 residues. Germline values: CDR1 LNHDA, CDR2 SQIVND (reference sequence). Trimming stripped 7 bases from V and 6 bases from J, with 14 bases between.

This rearrangement joins TRBV23-1 to TRBJ1-1; D is unresolved. TRBV23-1 is an ORF; its function is uncertain. Trimming took 0 bases from V and 1 from J, leaving 18 bases between them. This CDR3 spans 18 amino acids. The CDR3 DNA reads TGCGCCAGCAGTCAATCGCCCAAACCGGAGGAGGGGAACACTGAAGCTTTCTTT. Protein product: CASSQSPKPEEGNTEAFF.

This sequence joins TRBV30 and TRBJ1-1; D is unclear. V lost 4 bases, J lost 2 bases, and 8 bases lay in between. This CDR3 is built from 12 residues. Germline CDR1 and CDR2: GTSNPN and SVGIG (reference sequence). CDR3 sequence reads: CAWNPLNTEAFF. The CDR3 coding sequence is TGTGCCTGGAACCCATTAAACACTGAAGCTTTCTTT.

This rearrangement joins TRBV6-5 to TRBJ2-3; D ambiguous. Deletions cut 0 bases from V and 3 bases from J, with 13 bases between. The CDR3 length is 16 residues. Germline lookup yields CDR1 MNHEY and CDR2 SVGAGI. CDR3: CASSYSGRLRTDTQYF. DNA for the CDR3: TGTGCCAGCAGTTACTCGGGAAGGCTTCGGACAGATACGCAGTATTTT.

The rearrangement links TRBV30 to TRBJ2-5, with unresolved D. Germline V CDR1 and CDR2: GTSNPN, SVGIG (reference sequence). The CDR3 has 12 amino acids. The V gene lost 2 bases and the J gene lost 6 bases, with 10 bases spanning the gap. Here the CDR3 DNA reads TGTGCCTGGAGTTCCGGGTCGCAGACCCAGTACTTC. Amino acid sequence: CAWSSGSQTQYF. Using reference TRBV30 and TRBJ2-5 for the parts outside the CDR3, the full variable domain is SQTIHQWPATLVQPVGSPLSLECTVEGTSNPNLYWYRQAAGRGLQLLFYSVGIGQISSEVPQNLSASRPQDRQFILSSKKLLLSDSGFYLCAWSSGSQTQYFGPGTRLLVL.

The V gene is TRBV10-3, the J gene TRBJ1-6; weak D call: TRBD1 (5 bases). The germline gives CDR1 ENHRY, CDR2 SYGVKD. There are 15 residues in the CDR3. Trimming took 0 bases from V and 9 from J, leaving 12 bases between them. The CDR3 bases are TGTGCCATCAGTGAGTCAAGCGGGGGGAGTTCACCCCTCCACTTT. Its protein product is CAISESSGGSSPLHF.

The rearrangement links TRBV5-1 to TRBJ1-1; D unresolved. Germline V CDR1 and CDR2: SGHRS, YFSETQ. There are 15 residues in the CDR3. V lost 4 bases, J lost 5 bases, and 18 bases lay in between. The CDR3 sequence: CASSPEPSRDTEAFF. DNA for the CDR3: TGCGCCAGCAGCCCGGAGCCTTCCCGGGATACTGAAGCTTTCTTT.